The source of this T cell receptor beta chain is a study of T-cell memory formation after mild COVID-19. Notes on the study in general: For contracting clones, CD4+ ones sat mainly in CM and EM, CD8+ in EMRA. CD4/CD8 balance held among clones contracting day 15 to 85, and later expanders leaned CD4+.

TCRdb called the 5' RACE reads again in MiXCR, with one record for every CDR3 protein. The table has 450,000 to 650,000 distinct CDR3 sequences, more than 15% seen once. This clonotype was seen just once. Its specificity is unknown. The CDR3 is 16 amino acids. From germline, CDR1 is SEHNR and CDR2 FQNEAQ (reference sequence). Trimming cost V 5 bases and J 5 bases; bases outside gene matches: 5. The sequence was obtained from an adult woman who had mild COVID-19 (a few samples of this study predate the infection). Cell type and time point are not known. This chain links TRBV7-9 with TRBJ1-6; 11 bases are a match to TRBD1. Sequenced material: PBMCs or a T cell subset sorted from them (not recorded which). CDR3 residues: CASSRRTGGNNSPLHF. As DNA, the CDR3 is TGTGCCAGCAGCCGCCGGACAGGGGGCAATAATTCACCCCTCCACTTT.